This T cell receptor beta chain was observed in a study of CD8+ T cells in alopecia areata. At the level of the study: Treated patients' severity was scored by percentage of affected scalp area.

cDNA serving as the sequencing template came from extracted, reverse transcribed RNA. Assay used: immunoSEQ multiplex PCR; TCRdb lists only in-frame clones, some missing. Here the sample spans about 180,000 clones, approximately 51% being singletons. Documented treatment: oral pan-JAK inhibitor, 5-10 mg twice daily. Alopecia areata patients provided lesional scalp punch biopsies and peripheral blood. PBMCs provided sorted CD4+ and CD8+ T cells. This clone has only a few counts. The CDR3 runs 12 residues. V lost 4 bases, J lost 2 bases, and 2 bases stayed unmatched. Germline V gives CDR1 GTSNPN, CDR2 SVGIG (reference sequence).

The J gene is TRBJ2-7, the V gene TRBV30, with 7 bases matching TRBD1. This TCR was recovered from a human donor with alopecia areata. The specimen was CD8+ T cells sorted from blood, collected around week 54, from a patient treated with tofacitinib. CDR3 DNA sequence: TGTGCCTGGACGCAGGGGGCCTACGAGCAGTACTTC. It codes for CAWTQGAYEQYF.